The next 25 T cell receptor beta chains were all read from a single sample in a study of early T cells in non-severe SARS-CoV-2 infection. TCRdb re-called the 5' RACE reads through MiXCR, storing one row per CDR3 protein. Counted here are about 54,000 distinct CDR3 sequences, about 7.7% occurring once; the ten biggest clones make up over 9.5%. Sequences were derived from whole blood, sampled at baseline. These receptor sequences come from an adult who was a healthcare worker with PCR-confirmed SARS-CoV-2 infection or an uninfected control (not recorded which).

V and J are TRBV11-2 and TRBJ2-1; 11 bases map to TRBD2. The CDR3 sequence is 16 residues long. Germline values: CDR1 SGHAT, CDR2 FQNNGV. V shed 6 bases and J 2 bases; nucleotides not matched to a gene: 6. CDR3 amino acids: CASRETSGSAYNEQFF. DNA of the CDR3: TGTGCCAGCAGAGAAACTAGCGGGAGCGCCTACAATGAGCAGTTCTTC. The variable domain in full, with the rest retrieved from reference TRBV11-2 and TRBJ2-1, is EAGVAQSPRYKIIEKRQSVAFWCNPISGHATLYWYQQILGQGPKLLIQFQNNGVVDDSQLPKDRFSAERLKGVDSTLKIQPAKLEDSAVYLCASRETSGSAYNEQFFGPGTRLTVL.

At least ten counts were recorded for this clonotype. The chain couples TRBV7-9 to TRBJ2-2; TRBD1 aligns across 9 bases. Per germline, CDR1 SEHNR and CDR2 FQNEAQ (reference sequence). The ends lost 4 bases at V and 3 bases at J; junction bases unmatched: 3. The CDR3 is 15 residues long. For the CDR3, the DNA is TGTGCCAGCAGCTCCGGACAGGGGCACACCGGGGAGCTGTTTTTT. Translated: CASSSGQGHTGELFF.

In its sample, this clonotype was seen a few times. This chain uses TRBV6-5 with TRBJ2-7; TRBD1 aligns across 8 bases. There are 14 residues in the CDR3. V gave up 0 bases and J gave up 4 bases; unmatched junction bases: 2. Looked up from germline, CDR1 is MNHEY and CDR2 is SVGAGI. DNA of the CDR3: TGTGCCAGCAGTTACTCCACAGGGGGATACGAGCAGTACTTC. It translates to CASSYSTGGYEQYF.

In its sample, this clonotype was seen a few times. This rearrangement joins TRBV27 to TRBJ1-6; unclear D gene. Germline CDR1 MNHEY, CDR2 SMNVEV (reference sequence). This CDR3 region has 14 residues. Between the trimmed V and J ends, which lost 5 bases and 6 bases, there was a span of 11 bases. CDR3 residues: CASSTGAANSPLHF. The CDR3 nucleotides are TGTGCCAGCAGTACGGGAGCGGCTAATTCACCCCTCCACTTT.

The V and J genes are TRBV11-2 and TRBJ2-5; no clear D gene. This CDR3 contains 14 residues. Trimming removed 5 bases at V and 5 bases at J, with 15 bases between. Germline V CDR1 and CDR2: SGHAT, FQNNGV. The DNA for the CDR3 is TGTGCCAGCAGCCAAGAGGTTCGCGGCGAGACCCAGTACTTC. Translation: CASSQEVRGETQYF.

Remarks on this clonotype: The junction shows a germline mismatch at one end, possibly a read error. V and J are TRBV4-2 and TRBJ2-5; 9 bases line up with TRBD2. CDR3 length: 16 residues. Germline V CDR1 and CDR2: LGHNA, YNFKEQ. CDR3 nucleotides: TGTGCAAGCAGCCAGAGACTAGCGGAACCCACCCGAACCCAGTACTTC. This codes for CASSQRLAEPTRTQYF.

This clonotype was seen more than once but under ten times. The gene calls are TRBV7-8 and TRBJ2-1; D gene ambiguous. V was cut by 1 base and J by 0 bases, with 7 bases left in between. Germline assignment: CDR1 SGHVS and CDR2 FQNEAQ. CDR3 length equals 15 residues. CDR3 loop: CASSLVGYSYNEQFF. The CDR3 DNA reads TGTGCCAGCAGCTTAGTCGGCTACTCCTACAATGAGCAGTTCTTC.

The sample holds a few counts of this clonotype. This sequence joins TRBV12-3 or TRBV12-4 and TRBJ2-1; either TRBD1 or TRBD2 may supply D (5 bases each). The CDR3 spans 16 residues. V was pared by 3 bases and J by 3 bases, with 15 bases between. The CDR3 reads CASSFIGGAVYNEQFF. Written as DNA, the CDR3 is TGTGCCAGCAGTTTCATTGGGGGAGCGGTCTACAATGAGCAGTTCTTC.

In its sample, this clonotype was seen many times. The chain joins TRBV4-3 to TRBJ1-5; TRBD1 is a possible D gene (5 bases). Looked up from germline, CDR1 is LGHNA and CDR2 is YSLEER. V shed 0 bases and J shed 6 bases, with 15 bases lying between them. This CDR3 has 16 residues. The CDR3 DNA follows: TGCGCCAGCAGCCAAGAAAGGACGATAAGGGGTCAGCCCCAGCATTTT. It encodes CASSQERTIRGQPQHF.

This clonotype was recorded a few times. The V and J genes are TRBV29-1 and TRBJ2-3; D is uncertain. The CDR3 extends over 17 amino acids. V was shortened by 0 bases and J by 5 bases, with 21 bases between the two germline ends. From germline, CDR1 is SQVTM and CDR2 ANQGSEA. This CDR3 is CSVEDWVARAFQDTQYF. The CDR3, as DNA: TGCAGCGTTGAAGATTGGGTGGCTAGGGCATTCCAAGATACGCAGTATTTT.

This clonotype was detected only a few times. The chain couples TRBV12-3 or TRBV12-4 to TRBJ1-2; 8 nucleotides line up with TRBD1. Unmatched junction bases numbered 8, after V lost 8 bases and J lost 3 bases. The CDR3 runs to 14 residues. Written as DNA, the CDR3 is TGTGCCAGCGTGCCCAGGGGGCGCGACTATGGCTACACCTTC. This sequence encodes CASVPRGRDYGYTF.

V gene TRBV4-1 combines with J gene TRBJ2-7; maybe TRBD2 (6 bases). Trimming cost V 1 base and J 1 base, with 11 bases left between them. Germline lookup yields CDR1 MGHRA and CDR2 YSYEKL. The CDR3 is 15 amino acids. In DNA form, the CDR3 reads TGCGCCAGCAGCCAAGGGTCGACTAGTTCCTACGAGCAGTACTTC. Protein: CASSQGSTSSYEQYF.

This chain uses TRBV6-2 or TRBV6-3 with TRBJ1-4, with D uncertain. Trimming removed 2 bases at V and 0 bases at J, with 4 bases between. Germline V gives CDR1 MNHEY, CDR2 SVGEGT. The CDR3 sequence is 14 residues long. This CDR3 reads CASSYAATNEKLFF. The CDR3 DNA follows: TGTGCCAGCAGTTACGCCGCAACTAATGAAAAACTGTTTTTT.

At least ten counts were recorded for this clonotype. The chain carries TRBV2 and TRBJ2-1; D is ambiguous. This CDR3 region has 14 residues. CDR1 SNHLY and CDR2 FYNNEI come from the germline V gene. The V and J ends lost 6 bases and 4 bases respectively, with 13 bases between them. CDR3 region: CASRQVGRYNEQFF. The CDR3 DNA follows: TGTGCCAGCAGGCAAGTAGGACGTTACAATGAGCAGTTCTTC.

In this sample, this clonotype turned up many times. The genes are TRBV6-2 or TRBV6-3 and TRBJ2-5; unclear D gene. CDR3 size: 15 residues. Germline CDR1 reads MNHEY; CDR2 reads SVGEGT. Trimming stripped 0 bases from V and 3 bases from J, with 11 bases between. In nucleotides, the CDR3 is TGTGCCAGCAGTTACTCGATGAACAGCGAAGAGACCCAGTACTTC. As protein: CASSYSMNSEETQYF.

There are many counts of this clonotype. The gene calls are TRBV7-2 and TRBJ2-2; 7 bases are shared with TRBD2. Germline CDR1 SGHTA, CDR2 FQGNSA. V dropped 2 bases and J dropped 5; count of bases not matched to a gene: 8. CDR3 length: 16 amino acids. The CDR3 loop reads CASSLRGGSGTGELFF. CDR3 bases: TGTGCCAGCAGCTTACGGGGCGGGAGCGGGACCGGGGAGCTGTTTTTT.

The chain has TRBV5-1 and TRBJ2-7; 8 bases agree with TRBD1. Trimming removed 5 bases from V and 4 bases from J; junction bases left unmatched: 8. This CDR3 comprises 14 residues. Germline CDR1 reads SGHRS; CDR2 reads YFSETQ. The CDR3: CASSRGQGPYEQYF. DNA for the CDR3: TGCGCCAGCAGTCGTGGACAGGGCCCGTACGAGCAGTACTTC.

This clonotype was picked up a small number of times. The V call is TRBV6-5, the J call TRBJ1-4; D unclear. Per germline, CDR1 MNHEY and CDR2 SVGAGI. CDR3 length equals 12 residues. V gave up 7 bases and J gave up 8 bases, with 11 bases separating them. The CDR3 protein is CASTRLGEKLFF. The DNA for the CDR3 is TGTGCCAGCACCCGCTTAGGAGAAAAACTGTTTTTT.

The chain employs TRBV5-6 and TRBJ2-7; TRBD1 aligns across 8 bases. V shed 2 bases and J 2 bases; nucleotides not matched to a gene: 6. CDR1 and CDR2 from the germline V gene are SGHDT and YYEEEE. This CDR3 has 15 amino acids. CDR3 coding DNA: TGTGCCAGCAGCTTAGATGGCAGGGGGCCCTACGAGCAGTACTTC. Translating it yields CASSLDGRGPYEQYF.

This clonotype came up many times. This chain uses TRBV29-1 with TRBJ1-5; no firm D call. Germline-derived CDR1 and CDR2 are SQVTM and ANQGSEA. V gave up 6 bases and J gave up 2 bases, with 8 bases separating them. The CDR3 is 12 residues long. The CDR3 DNA reads TGCAGCGTGGGGAGGGGCAATCAGCCCCAGCATTTT. Translation: CSVGRGNQPQHF.

This clonotype was seen ten or more times. The genes are TRBV28 and TRBJ1-2; D is ambiguous. The CDR3 runs to 14 residues. The germline gives CDR1 MDHEN, CDR2 SYDVKM. V was pared by 3 bases and J by 0 bases, with 8 bases between. CDR3 amino acids: CASSFRITNYGYTF. The DNA of the CDR3 is TGTGCCAGCAGTTTCAGGATAACTAACTATGGCTACACCTTC.

This clonotype was seen ten or more times. The chain employs TRBV6-5 and TRBJ1-2; no firm D call. Germline V gene data show CDR1 as MNHEY and CDR2 as SVGAGI. The CDR3 runs to 15 residues. V was cut by 7 bases and J by 0 bases, with 15 bases left in between. The CDR3 loop is CASTDGSGANYGYTF. CDR3 in DNA: TGTGCCAGCACCGACGGGTCCGGAGCTAACTATGGCTACACCTTC.

This clonotype showed up just a few times. The genes are TRBV7-9 and TRBJ2-3, with D perhaps TRBD2 (6 bases). V was pared by 5 bases and J by 7 bases, with 16 bases between. Germline CDR1 is SEHNR and CDR2 is FQNEAQ (reference sequence). The CDR3 length is 14 residues. The CDR3 is CASSLIAAENTQYF. CDR3 in DNA: TGTGCCAGCAGCCTCATAGCGGCCGAGAATACGCAGTATTTT.

At least ten counts were recorded for this clonotype. The CDR3 sequence is CASMLGTSDYNEQFF. The CDR3 DNA reads TGTGCCAGCATGCTCGGGACTAGCGACTACAATGAGCAGTTCTTC. V gene TRBV7-8 combines with J gene TRBJ2-1, with TRBD2 matching over 10 bases. Trimming removed 7 bases from V and 3 bases from J; junction bases left unmatched: 6. This CDR3 has 15 residues. Germline V CDR1 and CDR2: SGHVS, FQNEAQ. The complete variable domain, with remaining parts taken from reference TRBV7-8 and TRBJ2-1, reads GAGVSQSPRYKVAKRGQDVALRCDPISGHVSLFWYQQALGQGPEFLTYFQNEAQLDKSGLPSDRFFAERPEGSVSTLKIQRTQQEDSAVYLCASMLGTSDYNEQFFGPGTRLTVL.

This clonotype was detected many times. The chain combines TRBV7-3 with TRBJ2-7, with TRBD1 matching 10 bases. CDR1 and CDR2 (germline): SGHTA, FQGTGA. With 5 bases clipped from V and 5 bases from J, the junction kept 3 bases outside the gene matches. The CDR3 is 13 residues long. This chain's CDR3 is CASSPGTGDEQYF. CDR3 sequence (DNA): TGTGCCAGCAGCCCCGGGACAGGGGACGAGCAGTACTTC.